The 24 T cell receptor beta chains below come from one sample, sequenced in a study of blood T cell repertoires in COVID-19. Assay used: immunoSEQ multiplex PCR; TCRdb lists only in-frame clones, some missing. Here the sample spans roughly 49,000 clones, roughly 87% being singletons. Material for sequencing was peripheral blood. The receptors here all came from a man between 60 and 75 years old with active COVID-19.

J is TRBJ1-4 and V is TRBV28; weak D call: TRBD1 (6 bases). V was clipped by 6 bases and J by 7 bases, with 12 bases between them. This CDR3 region has 13 residues. CDR1 MDHEN and CDR2 SYDVKM come from the germline V gene. CDR3 nucleotide sequence: TGTGCCAGCAGCAGGGGACCCGCTGAAAAACTGTTTTTT. Protein: CASSRGPAEKLFF.

The chain is built from TRBV9 and TRBJ2-7; 10 bases align to TRBD2. CDR3 length: 16 amino acids. V shed 3 bases, J shed 2 bases, and the junction held 8 bases outside the gene matches. Looked up from germline, CDR1 is SGDLS and CDR2 is YYNGEE. The CDR3 spells CASSEGWTSGPYEQYF. DNA of the CDR3: TGTGCCAGCAGCGAGGGATGGACTAGCGGACCCTACGAGCAGTACTTC.

This chain joins TRBV9 and TRBJ2-1; a weak D match, TRBD2 (6 bases). The CDR3 sequence is 12 residues long. V lost 3 bases, J lost 10 bases, and 11 bases lay in between. Germline V gene sequence: CDR1 SGDLS, CDR2 YYNGEE. The CDR3 coding sequence is TGTGCCAGCAGCGCGTTAGGACTAGAGCAGTTCTTC. It specifies CASSALGLEQFF.

The gene calls are TRBV5-5 and TRBJ2-3, with 12 bases aligning to TRBD2. Germline V lookup: CDR1 SGHKS, CDR2 YYEKEE (reference sequence). CDR3 size: 16 residues. The ends lost 6 bases at V and 5 bases at J; junction bases unmatched: 10. The CDR3 bases are TGTGCCAGCATGAGAGAAACGGGACTAGCGGGAGATACGCAGTATTTT. As protein: CASMRETGLAGDTQYF.

The chain is built from TRBV5-1 and TRBJ1-3, with 7 bases fitting TRBD1. With 3 bases clipped from V and 1 base from J, the junction kept 1 base outside the gene matches. The V gene's germline CDR1 is SGHRS and CDR2 YFSETQ. This CDR3 spans 14 amino acids. The CDR3 DNA sequence: TGCGCCAGCAGCTCAGGGGGATCTGGAAACACCATATATTTT. The encoded protein is CASSSGGSGNTIYF.

This chain links TRBV24-1 with TRBJ1-2; a weak D match, TRBD1 (5 bases). The CDR3 is made up of 18 amino acids. CDR1 is KGHDR and CDR2 is SFDVKD in the germline V gene. V lost 3 bases and J 2 bases, leaving 21 bases between the germline ends. The CDR3 loop is CATSDPSRGGPLNYGYTF. The CDR3 coding sequence is TGTGCCACCAGTGATCCATCAAGGGGAGGGCCACTGAACTATGGCTACACCTTC.

This clone appeared once. The chain has TRBV3-1 (or the pseudogene TRBV3-2) and TRBJ2-5, with 7 bases matching TRBD2. This CDR3 is built from 15 residues. Germline trimming cut 2 bases from V and 3 bases from J; bases unmatched to any gene: 6. Looked up from germline, CDR1 is LGHDT and CDR2 is YNNKEL (reference sequence). The CDR3 reads CASSQFAGVEETQYF. The DNA of the CDR3 is TGTGCCAGCAGCCAATTTGCGGGAGTGGAAGAGACCCAGTACTTC.

The genes are TRBV19 and TRBJ2-1; 7 bases align to TRBD2. The CDR3 is 17 residues long. From germline, CDR1 is LNHDA and CDR2 SQIVND (reference sequence). The V and J ends lost 1 base and 1 base, in that order; junction bases with no gene match: 7. The chain's CDR3 is CASSIGRGGSSYNEQFF. The CDR3 DNA reads TGTGCCAGTAGTATAGGTCGGGGCGGGAGTTCCTACAATGAGCAGTTCTTC.

The chain uses TRBV29-1 and TRBJ2-1, with 9 bases fitting TRBD2. Per the germline V gene, CDR1 is SQVTM and CDR2 is ANQGSEA. CDR3 length: 15 residues. Trimming took 3 bases from V and 4 from J; bases not matched to a gene: 7. CDR3 coding DNA: TGCAGCGTTGATTTCGGGACTAGCAGATACAATGAGCAGTTCTTC. As protein: CSVDFGTSRYNEQFF.

This clone was seen only once. The CDR3 bases are TGTGCCAGCAGCAATGGACTAGCGGGAGTCCTCGAGCAGTACTTC. Translated, it gives CASSNGLAGVLEQYF. The rearrangement joins TRBV5-6 to TRBJ2-7, with TRBD2 matching over 13 bases. The CDR3 is 15 amino acids. Germline CDR1 and CDR2: SGHDT and YYEEEE. The V and J ends lost 4 bases and 6 bases, in that order; junction bases with no gene match: 7.

The chain joins TRBV9 to TRBJ2-2, with unresolved D. The ends were cut back, 4 bases at V and 0 bases at J, with 13 bases in the middle. The CDR3 has 16 residues. Per germline, CDR1 SGDLS and CDR2 YYNGEE. CDR3 coding DNA: TGTGCCAGCAGCAAAAGACTCTTCGCGAACACCGGGGAGCTGTTTTTT. Translation: CASSKRLFANTGELFF.

The chain combines TRBV10-3 with TRBJ2-7; 8 bases are shared with TRBD2. The CDR3 runs to 13 residues. V lost 8 bases to trimming and J lost 4 bases; unmatched junction nucleotides: 7. Germline CDR1 ENHRY, CDR2 SYGVKD. The DNA for the CDR3 is TGTGCCATCGGGAATAGCGGGGTTTACGAGCAGTACTTC. Translated, it gives CAIGNSGVYEQYF.

The V and J genes are TRBV4-1 and TRBJ2-1; 10 bases agree with TRBD1. CDR3 length equals 17 residues. Germline loops: CDR1 MGHRA, CDR2 YSYEKL. V lost 5 bases to trimming and J lost 7 bases; unmatched junction nucleotides: 14. CDR3 amino acids: CASSFRDRGDWGNEQFF. CDR3 in DNA: TGCGCCAGCAGCTTCCGGGACAGGGGTGATTGGGGGAATGAGCAGTTCTTC.

The chain has TRBV25-1 and TRBJ1-4, with TRBD1 identical over 8 bases. Trimming cost V 7 bases and J 5 bases; bases outside gene matches: 3. This CDR3 has 13 residues. Germline V gene lookup returns CDR1 MGHDK and CDR2 SYGVNS. Here the CDR3 DNA reads TGTGCCAGCAATGACAGGGGCAATGAAAAACTGTTTTTT. Protein sequence: CASNDRGNEKLFF.

CDR3 residues: CASSWTDTNTGELFF. DNA for the CDR3: TGTGCCAGCAGCTGGACAGATACGAACACCGGGGAGCTGTTTTTT. V is TRBV9 and J is TRBJ2-2; maybe TRBD1 (6 bases). V was trimmed by 4 bases and J by 0 bases, leaving 10 bases between them. The CDR3 runs 15 residues. From germline, CDR1 is SGDLS and CDR2 YYNGEE.

The CDR3 spells CASSDINRADTQYF. CDR3 in DNA: TGCGCCAGCAGCGACATAAACAGGGCAGATACGCAGTATTTT. The J gene is TRBJ2-3, the V gene TRBV5-1; tentatively, D is TRBD1 (6 bases). CDR3 length: 14 residues. Trimming left V 4 bases short and J 4 bases short, with 13 bases between. Per germline, CDR1 SGHRS and CDR2 YFSETQ.

The chain carries TRBV28 and TRBJ2-7, with 8 bases lining up with TRBD1. This CDR3 region has 13 residues. J lost 3 bases, V lost 6 bases, and 4 bases had no gene match. Germline CDR1 reads MDHEN; CDR2 reads SYDVKM. The CDR3 DNA is TGTGCCAGCAGACCGGGACAGGTCTACGAGCAGTACTTC. Residues: CASRPGQVYEQYF.

The gene calls are TRBV15 and TRBJ2-7; tentative D call: TRBD1 (6 bases). This CDR3 contains 14 residues. CDR1 and CDR2 (germline): LNHNV, YYDKDF (reference sequence). V lost 0 bases to trimming and J lost 5 bases, with 11 bases between them. In DNA, the CDR3 is TGTGCCACCAGCAGAGATCGGACAGCCGACGAGCAGTACTTC. Its translation: CATSRDRTADEQYF.

J is TRBJ1-4 and V is TRBV7-2; 8 nucleotides align to TRBD1. From germline, CDR1 is SGHTA and CDR2 FQGNSA. The CDR3 is 13 amino acids. Trimming removed 4 bases from V and 10 bases from J; junction bases left unmatched: 5. Here the CDR3 reads CASSSGQGGKLFF. The CDR3 coding sequence is TGTGCCAGCAGCTCCGGACAGGGCGGAAAACTGTTTTTT.

This chain uses TRBV19 with TRBJ1-5; D is perhaps TRBD1 (5 bases). Germline-derived CDR1 and CDR2 are LNHDA and SQIVND (reference sequence). V lost 1 base to trimming and J lost 5 bases, with 15 bases between them. The CDR3 covers 16 residues. Here the CDR3 reads CASSIGFRVVDQPQHF. CDR3 DNA sequence: TGTGCCAGTAGTATAGGATTCAGGGTTGTCGATCAGCCCCAGCATTTT.

The CDR3 spells CASSPIITGGSGNTIYF. The CDR3 DNA follows: TGTGCCAGCTCACCGATTATTACAGGGGGCTCTGGAAACACCATATATTTT. V and J are TRBV18 and TRBJ1-3; 8 bases are shared with TRBD1. This CDR3 has 17 residues. Germline V gives CDR1 KGHSH, CDR2 LQKENI. J lost 0 bases, V lost 3 bases, and 7 bases had no gene match. The full variable domain, its missing parts supplied by reference TRBV18 and TRBJ1-3, is NAGVMQNPRHLVRRRGQEARLRCSPMKGHSHVYWYRQLPEEGLKFMVYLQKENIIDESGMPKERFSAEFPKEGPSILRIQQVVRGDSAAYFCASSPIITGGSGNTIYFGEGSWLTVV.

The genes are TRBV7-2 and TRBJ2-1; 8 nucleotides align to TRBD2. CDR1 and CDR2 (germline): SGHTA, FQGNSA. The CDR3 runs 15 residues. The trim removed 8 bases at V and 4 bases at J, leaving 10 bases unmatched. Here the CDR3 DNA reads TGTGCCAGCGGCTCGGGGGGGAGCGTATACAATGAGCAGTTCTTC. It yields the protein CASGSGGSVYNEQFF.

This sequence joins TRBV27 and TRBJ2-2; 7 nucleotides agree with TRBD2. Germline values: CDR1 MNHEY, CDR2 SMNVEV (reference sequence). V was pared by 3 bases and J by 5 bases, with 3 bases of the junction left unmatched. The CDR3 sequence is 14 residues long. DNA for the CDR3: TGTGCCAGCAGTTTTGGGGGGGGGACCGGGGAGCTGTTTTTT. It codes for CASSFGGGTGELFF.

There are a few counts of this clone. The V and J genes are TRBV25-1 and TRBJ2-3; 9 nucleotides line up with TRBD1. V was clipped by 6 bases and J by 2 bases; unmatched bases: 6. The CDR3 sequence is 15 residues long. Germline-derived CDR1 and CDR2 are MGHDK and SYGVNS. The CDR3 sequence is CASSGDRDYTDTQYF. Written as DNA, the CDR3 is TGTGCCAGCAGCGGGGACAGGGACTACACAGATACGCAGTATTTT.